The present T cell receptor (beta chain) was sequenced within a study of cytomegalovirus exposure and HLA in healthy donors. General observations from the study: Cytomegalovirus association was listed for around 170 TCR beta chains. First-cohort TCR clusters tended to co-occur in the 90 to 150 validation repertoires, a later analysis found.

Assay used: immunoSEQ multiplex PCR; TCRdb lists only in-frame clones, some missing. The sample lists some 330,000 clones, 80% to 90% occurring once. Separate from the approximately 700-subject first cohort was the 120-subject validation cohort, to which the donors belonged. Comments on this clone: Antigen specificity is unknown.

The material sequenced was PBMCs. The receptor was derived from a woman between 18 and 29 years old in good health and CMV-seronegative.

CDR3 coding DNA: TGTGCCAGCGCAGGGCGGAGCAATCAGCCCCAGCATTTT. Its protein product is CASAGRSNQPQHF. The V and J genes are TRBV6-5 and TRBJ1-5; D is perhaps TRBD1 (5 bases). The ends were cut back, 8 bases at V and 1 base at J, with 9 bases in the middle. Germline CDR1 and CDR2: MNHEY and SVGAGI. This CDR3 has 13 residues.